Below, 3 T cell receptor beta chains from the same sample are listed, as sequenced in a study of Ad26.COV2.S vaccination and SARS-CoV-2 variants. Described treatment: some 20 received Ad26.COV2.S at low or high dose, single or two shots; several received placebo; per-sample allocation not given. The samples date from day 63 after the first vaccine or placebo injection. Libraries were prepared by immunoSEQ multiplex PCR; TCRdb keeps only in-frame clonotypes and omits some of them. The repertoire includes hundreds of thousands of clones, around nine tenths of them detected once, and roughly 5% sits in the top ten. Sequenced material: peripheral blood, taken in a trial of Ad26.COV2.S vaccine versus placebo. All receptors come from a person aged 18-60 years who received the Ad26.COV2.S COVID-19 vaccine or a placebo.

The CDR3 sequence: CASSVTGEDQETQYF. In nucleotides, the CDR3 is TGTGCCAGCAGCGTGACAGGGGAGGACCAAGAGACCCAGTACTTC. The gene calls are TRBV9 and TRBJ2-5; 8 bases align to TRBD1. V shed 2 bases and J 0 bases; nucleotides not matched to a gene: 3. Germline values: CDR1 SGDLS, CDR2 YYNGEE. The CDR3 runs 15 residues.

This rearrangement joins TRBV7-9 to TRBJ2-4, with 7 bases lining up with TRBD1. This CDR3 comprises 13 residues. Per germline, CDR1 SEHNR and CDR2 FQNEAQ (reference sequence). J was trimmed by 14 bases and V by 1 base; bases with no gene match: 8. The CDR3 nucleotides read TGTGCCAGCAGCTTAGGAGGGCAGGGGGATAAGTACTTC. Translated, it gives CASSLGGQGDKYF.

The chain carries TRBV4-3 and TRBJ1-1; D remains ambiguous. The germline V and J ends were trimmed by 3 bases and 1 base, with 6 bases remaining between them. CDR3 length: 13 amino acids. CDR1 LGHNA and CDR2 YSLEER come from the germline V gene. The CDR3 region is CASSHEGNTEAFF. CDR3 in DNA: TGCGCCAGCAGCCACGAGGGGAACACTGAAGCTTTCTTT.